Each of the 22 T cell receptor beta chains below was sequenced from the same sample in a study of shared clonotypes between healthy human individuals (TCRdb year 2020). Libraries were constructed by the immunoSEQ multiplex PCR assay. In its TCRdb copy, this immuneACCESS table keeps in-frame sequences only and misses some clones. Where compared with another copy, unresolved V genes explain less than half of these, and the others have no known cause. Across this sample there are approximately 740,000 clones, with around 74% seen only once. Clones ranked in the top ten supply over 1.5% of the sample. Sequencing used memory CD4+ T cells sorted from blood. The sample's cell subset or site label, decoded: CD45RA-negative fraction. Receptor source: a woman in her twenties or thirties in good health.

This chain uses TRBV28 with TRBJ2-6; D call uncertain. This CDR3 is built from 18 residues. CDR1 and CDR2 (germline): MDHEN, SYDVKM. V was trimmed by 4 bases and J by 2 bases, leaving 18 bases between them. In nucleotides, the CDR3 is TGTGCCAGCAGTTCATTTCCCCAAGGGTGGGCTGGGGCCAACGTCCTGACTTTC. Translating gives CASSSFPQGWAGANVLTF.

The chain is built from TRBV10-2 and TRBJ2-7; no clear D gene. In germline, CDR1 is WSHSY, CDR2 SAAADI. Trimming shortened V by 1 base and J by 2 bases, and 9 bases separated the two germline ends. This CDR3 is 14 amino acids long. The CDR3 bases are TGCGCCAGCAGTGAGTGGCGAACAACCTACGAGCAGTACTTC. It encodes CASSEWRTTYEQYF.

This clone was seen just once. This sequence joins TRBV1 and TRBJ2-3; the DNA was not compared with TRBD2, the D call given in the table. TRBV1 is an annotated pseudogene. The CDR3 consists of 16 residues. CDR3 residues: CTSSQAISGRSDTQYF. DNA for the CDR3: TGCACCAGCAGCCAAGCTATTAGCGGGAGGTCGGATACGCAGTATTTT.

This chain uses TRBV7-2 with TRBJ2-3; D call uncertain. Trimming removed 3 bases at V and 6 bases at J, with 7 bases between. The germline gives CDR1 SGHTA, CDR2 FQGNSA. This CDR3 spans 12 amino acids. This CDR3 is CASSFYRDTQYF. CDR3 sequence (DNA): TGTGCCAGCAGCTTTTATAGGGATACGCAGTATTTT.

This sequence joins TRBV25-1 and TRBJ1-2; 11 bases align to TRBD1. Germline V lookup: CDR1 MGHDK, CDR2 SYGVNS. The CDR3 contains 18 residues. The junction had 11 bases not matched to a gene; V was cut back by 3 bases and J by 2 bases. The CDR3 protein is CASSDLRTGGASNYGYTF. CDR3 bases: TGTGCCAGCAGTGACCTAAGGACAGGGGGCGCATCGAACTATGGCTACACCTTC.

This clone was recorded once. The chain recombines TRBV2 with TRBJ2-5, with 12 bases lining up with TRBD2. V lost 6 bases, J lost 1 base, and 9 bases stayed unmatched. This CDR3 is built from 17 residues. The germline V gene encodes CDR1 SNHLY and CDR2 FYNNEI. CDR3 in DNA: TGTGCCAGCAGAGGAGGGAGGACTAGCGGGATCCAAGAGACCCAGTACTTC. This gives the protein CASRGGRTSGIQETQYF.

This chain connects TRBV30 to TRBJ1-1, with a weak D call TRBD1 (5 bases). The V gene's germline CDR1 is GTSNPN and CDR2 SVGIG (reference sequence). Deletions cut 4 bases from V and 4 bases from J, with 13 bases between. The CDR3 runs to 13 residues. The CDR3 nucleotides are TGTGCCTGGAATGCCCCGAGGGGCACTGAAGCTTTCTTT. As protein: CAWNAPRGTEAFF.

CDR3 sequence reads: CASRVGGRSTDTQYF. For the CDR3, the DNA is TGTGCCAGCAGGGTCGGTGGCAGATCCACAGATACGCAGTATTTT. The chain employs TRBV2 and TRBJ2-3; D unresolved. The CDR3 totals 15 residues. Germline CDR1 SNHLY, CDR2 FYNNEI. The ends were cut back, 6 bases at V and 2 bases at J, with 15 bases in the middle.

This clone was seen only once. V is TRBV5-4 and J is TRBJ2-2; 9 bases are shared with TRBD2. The CDR3 has 16 residues. The V and J ends lost 1 base and 6 bases, in that order; junction bases with no gene match: 7. Germline CDR1 reads SGHNT; CDR2 reads YYREEE (reference sequence). The CDR3 sequence is CASSLRGRALAGELFF. The CDR3 coding sequence is TGTGCCAGCAGCTTGCGCGGGAGGGCCTTAGCCGGGGAGCTGTTTTTT.

V gene TRBV5-1 combines with J gene TRBJ1-4; D might be TRBD1 (5 bases). Trimming pared 0 bases from V and 4 bases from J, leaving 13 bases between. Looked up from germline, CDR1 is SGHRS and CDR2 is YFSETQ. The CDR3 has 16 residues. This CDR3 reads CASSLDPGPVNEKLFF. The CDR3 coding sequence is TGCGCCAGCAGCTTGGATCCGGGACCCGTTAATGAAAAACTGTTTTTT.

The DNA for the CDR3 is TGTGCCAGCAGAGGGACTAGCGGGACCTCCTACGAGCAGTACTTC. This translates into CASRGTSGTSYEQYF. The chain recombines TRBV27 with TRBJ2-7; TRBD2 matches 13 bases. V lost 6 bases, J lost 0 bases, and 2 bases stayed unmatched. This CDR3 is built from 15 residues. Germline V CDR1 and CDR2: MNHEY, SMNVEV (reference sequence).

V is TRBV27 and J is TRBJ2-1, with D tentatively TRBD2 (6 bases). From germline, CDR1 is MNHEY and CDR2 SMNVEV (reference sequence). CDR3 length equals 15 residues. The germline V and J ends were trimmed by 3 bases and 3 bases, with 12 bases remaining between them. The CDR3, as DNA: TGTGCCAGCAGTTTTACGGGAGCGGGCTACAATGAGCAGTTCTTC. It encodes CASSFTGAGYNEQFF.

The chain uses TRBV6-1 and TRBJ2-7; the D gene is possibly TRBD1 (6 bases). Trimming pared 4 bases from V and 4 bases from J, leaving 11 bases between. Germline V CDR1 and CDR2: MNHNS, SASEGT. The CDR3 runs 13 residues. The CDR3, as DNA: TGTGCCAGCAGTGGGGGACACGGTTACGAGCAGTACTTC. Its protein product is CASSGGHGYEQYF.

The chain is built from TRBV7-2 and TRBJ2-7, with 10 bases fitting TRBD2. Germline assignment: CDR1 SGHTA and CDR2 FQGNSA. The ends lost 5 bases at V and 7 bases at J; junction bases unmatched: 8. The length of the CDR3 is 14 residues. CDR3 loop: CASSRSGRAGEQYF. The CDR3 coding sequence is TGTGCCAGCAGCCGAAGCGGGAGGGCGGGTGAGCAGTACTTC.

This clone was counted many times. At the DNA level, this CDR3 is encoded by other sequences in the same sample as well. V is TRBV11-2 and J is TRBJ2-7; D is possibly TRBD2 (5 bases). CDR1 SGHAT and CDR2 FQNNGV come from the germline V gene. The length of the CDR3 is 15 residues. V was cut by 5 bases and J by 2 bases, with 16 bases left in between. The CDR3 spells CASSRGRHGTYEQYF. In nucleotides, the CDR3 is TGTGCCAGCAGCCGGGGTAGACACGGGACCTACGAGCAGTACTTC.

The chain employs TRBV19 and TRBJ1-2, with D possibly TRBD1 on 5 matching bases. Germline assignment: CDR1 LNHDA and CDR2 SQIVND (reference sequence). The CDR3 sequence is 14 residues long. The V gene lost 5 bases and the J gene lost 2 bases, with 12 bases spanning the gap. The CDR3 here is CASSLQQGNYGYTF. DNA of the CDR3: TGTGCCAGTAGTCTACAGCAGGGAAACTATGGCTACACCTTC. The whole variable domain, filled in from reference TRBV19 and TRBJ1-2, reads DGGITQSPKYLFRKEGQNVTLSCEQNLNHDAMYWYRQDPGQGLRLIYYSQIVNDFQKGDIAEGYSVSREKKESFPLTVTSAQKNPTAFYLCASSLQQGNYGYTFGSGTRLTVV.

Of note for this clone: Distinct nucleotide sequences in the sample also encode this CDR3. The chain recombines TRBV4-2 with TRBJ1-1, with 8 bases matching TRBD1. The germline V gene encodes CDR1 LGHNA and CDR2 YNFKEQ. J gave up 4 bases and V 3 bases, and 4 bases lay outside the gene matches. CDR3 length equals 14 residues. CDR3 in DNA: TGTGCCAGCAGCCACCCCGGACAGGGCACTGAAGCTTTCTTT. Its protein is CASSHPGQGTEAFF.

This clone was counted only a few times. The gene calls are TRBV5-6 and TRBJ1-2; D is unresolved. Germline V CDR1 and CDR2: SGHDT, YYEEEE. The CDR3 is 15 residues long. V lost 4 bases and J lost 4, with 17 bases in between. This CDR3 is CASSTSYRQLYGYTF. CDR3 bases: TGTGCCAGCAGCACTAGCTATAGGCAGCTCTATGGCTACACCTTC.

This clone was detected many times. The chain uses TRBV6-6 and TRBJ1-2; 8 bases are shared with TRBD1. CDR1 is MNHNY and CDR2 is SVGAGI in the germline V gene (reference sequence). The CDR3 covers 14 residues. V lost 7 bases, J lost 2 bases, and 6 bases stayed unmatched. The CDR3 region is CASNPNRGNYGYTF. The CDR3 DNA sequence: TGTGCCAGCAACCCAAACAGGGGGAACTATGGCTACACCTTC.

The chain combines TRBV5-6 with TRBJ2-6; D gene ambiguous. Trimming shortened V by 2 bases and J by 0 bases, and 3 bases separated the two germline ends. The CDR3 totals 14 residues. Looked up from germline, CDR1 is SGHDT and CDR2 is YYEEEE. The CDR3 nucleotides read TGTGCCAGCAGCTTTCTCTCTGGGGCCAACGTCCTGACTTTC. Amino acid sequence: CASSFLSGANVLTF.

CDR3: CATSSGQTSGRNEQFF. The CDR3 DNA is TGTGCCACCAGCAGTGGTCAGACTTCGGGACGCAATGAGCAGTTCTTC. The chain employs TRBV15 and TRBJ2-1; D may correspond to TRBD1 or TRBD2 (5 bases each). V was cut by 3 bases and J by 6 bases, with 18 bases left in between. The CDR3 has 16 amino acids. Germline values: CDR1 LNHNV, CDR2 YYDKDF (reference sequence).

This clone was picked up a small number of times. This chain links TRBV5-1 with TRBJ2-3; maybe TRBD2 (6 bases). V gave up 4 bases and J gave up 3 bases, with 15 bases separating them. Germline V gives CDR1 SGHRS, CDR2 YFSETQ. The CDR3 has 15 amino acids. CDR3 residues: CASSHGGVLTDTQYF. CDR3 nucleotide sequence: TGCGCCAGCAGCCACGGAGGGGTTCTGACAGATACGCAGTATTTT.